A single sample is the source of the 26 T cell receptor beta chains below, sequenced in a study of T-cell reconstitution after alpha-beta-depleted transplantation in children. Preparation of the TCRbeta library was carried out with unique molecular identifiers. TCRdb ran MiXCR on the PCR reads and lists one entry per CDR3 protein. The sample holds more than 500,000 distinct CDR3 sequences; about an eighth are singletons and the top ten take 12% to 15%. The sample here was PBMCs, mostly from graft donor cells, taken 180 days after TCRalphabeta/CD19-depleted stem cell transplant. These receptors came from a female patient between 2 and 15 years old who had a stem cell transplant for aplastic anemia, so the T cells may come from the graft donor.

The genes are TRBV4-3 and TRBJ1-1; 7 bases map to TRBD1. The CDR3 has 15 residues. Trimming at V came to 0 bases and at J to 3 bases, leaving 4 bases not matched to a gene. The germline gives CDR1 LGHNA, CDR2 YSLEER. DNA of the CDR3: TGCGCCAGCAGCCAAGATGGTACAGGGGACACTGAAGCTTTCTTT. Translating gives CASSQDGTGDTEAFF.

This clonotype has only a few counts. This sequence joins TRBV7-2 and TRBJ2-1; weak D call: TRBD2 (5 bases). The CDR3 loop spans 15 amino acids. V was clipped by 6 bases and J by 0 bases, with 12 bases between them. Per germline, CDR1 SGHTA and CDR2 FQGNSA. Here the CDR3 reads CASREEAPSYNEQFF. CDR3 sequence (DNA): TGTGCCAGCAGGGAGGAGGCACCCTCCTACAATGAGCAGTTCTTC.

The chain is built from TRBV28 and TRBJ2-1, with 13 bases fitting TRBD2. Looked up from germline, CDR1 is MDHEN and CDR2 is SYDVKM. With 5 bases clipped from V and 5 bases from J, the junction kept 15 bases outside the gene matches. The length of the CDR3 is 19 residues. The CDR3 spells CASSLLRARTSGRNNEQFF. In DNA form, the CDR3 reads TGTGCCAGCAGTCTCCTTAGGGCTCGGACTAGCGGGAGAAACAATGAGCAGTTCTTC.

The CDR3 nucleotides are TGTGCCAGCAGCTTAGGTCCCGGCGGGAGGGACTACGAGCAGTACGTC. Translating gives CASSLGPGGRDYEQYV. V gene TRBV7-8 combines with J gene TRBJ2-7; 9 bases agree with TRBD2. The CDR3 runs to 16 residues. Unmatched junction bases numbered 7, after V lost 1 base and J lost 3 bases. The germline CDR1 and CDR2 sequences are SGHVS and FQNEAQ.

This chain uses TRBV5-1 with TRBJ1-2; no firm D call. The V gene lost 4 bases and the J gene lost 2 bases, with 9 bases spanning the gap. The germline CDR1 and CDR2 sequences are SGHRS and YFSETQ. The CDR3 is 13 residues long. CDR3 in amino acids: CASSPHENYGYTF. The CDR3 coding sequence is TGCGCCAGCAGCCCGCACGAGAACTATGGCTACACCTTC.

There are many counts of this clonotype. DNA for the CDR3: TGTGCCAGCAGCTTCACCTGGGACCGCAATGAGCAGTTCTTC. This codes for CASSFTWDRNEQFF. The chain carries TRBV7-2 and TRBJ2-1; D may match TRBD1 or TRBD2 (5 bases each). This CDR3 contains 14 residues. V was shortened by 3 bases and J by 6 bases, with 12 bases between the two germline ends. Germline V gene data show CDR1 as SGHTA and CDR2 as FQGNSA.

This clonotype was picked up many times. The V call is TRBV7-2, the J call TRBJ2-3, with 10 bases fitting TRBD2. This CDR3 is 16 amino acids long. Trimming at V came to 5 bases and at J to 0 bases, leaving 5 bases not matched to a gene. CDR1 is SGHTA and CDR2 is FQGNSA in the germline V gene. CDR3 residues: CASSGWTSGSTDTQYF. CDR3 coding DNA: TGTGCCAGCAGCGGGTGGACTAGCGGTAGCACAGATACGCAGTATTTT. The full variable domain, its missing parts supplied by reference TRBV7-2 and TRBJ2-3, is GAGVSQSPSNKVTEKGKDVELRCDPISGHTALYWYRQSLGQGLEFLIYFQGNSAPDKSGLPSDRFSAERTGGSVSTLTIQRTQQEDSAVYLCASSGWTSGSTDTQYFGPGTRLTVL.

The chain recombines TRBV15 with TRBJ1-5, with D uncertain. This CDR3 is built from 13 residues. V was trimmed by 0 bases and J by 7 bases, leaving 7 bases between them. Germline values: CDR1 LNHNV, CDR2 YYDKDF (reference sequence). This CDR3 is CATSRDQRQPQHF. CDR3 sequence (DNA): TGTGCCACCAGCAGAGACCAGAGGCAGCCCCAGCATTTT.

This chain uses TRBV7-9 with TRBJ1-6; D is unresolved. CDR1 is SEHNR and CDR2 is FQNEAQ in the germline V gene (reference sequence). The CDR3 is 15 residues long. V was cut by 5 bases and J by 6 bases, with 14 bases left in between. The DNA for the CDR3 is TGTGCCAGCAGCCGGCGGCAGGCCGGTAATTCACCCCTCCACTTT. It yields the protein CASSRRQAGNSPLHF.

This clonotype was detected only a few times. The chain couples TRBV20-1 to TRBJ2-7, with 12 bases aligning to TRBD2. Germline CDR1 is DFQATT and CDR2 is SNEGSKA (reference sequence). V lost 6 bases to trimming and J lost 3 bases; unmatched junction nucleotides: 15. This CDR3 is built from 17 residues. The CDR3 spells CSAERWEGGLAGYEQYF. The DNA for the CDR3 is TGCAGTGCGGAACGTTGGGAAGGGGGACTAGCGGGCTACGAGCAGTACTTC.

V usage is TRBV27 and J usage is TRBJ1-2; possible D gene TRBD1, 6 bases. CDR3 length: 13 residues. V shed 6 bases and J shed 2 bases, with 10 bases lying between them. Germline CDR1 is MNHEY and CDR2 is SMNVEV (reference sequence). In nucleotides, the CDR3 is TGTGCCAGCAGGGACAGAGAAAACTATGGCTACACCTTC. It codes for CASRDRENYGYTF.

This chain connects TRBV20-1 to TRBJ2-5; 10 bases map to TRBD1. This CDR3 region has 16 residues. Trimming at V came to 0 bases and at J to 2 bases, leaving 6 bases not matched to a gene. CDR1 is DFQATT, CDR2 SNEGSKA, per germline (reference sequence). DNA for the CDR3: TGCAGTGCTAGAGAACCTCTGGACAGGGGGCAAGAGACCCAGTACTTC. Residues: CSAREPLDRGQETQYF.

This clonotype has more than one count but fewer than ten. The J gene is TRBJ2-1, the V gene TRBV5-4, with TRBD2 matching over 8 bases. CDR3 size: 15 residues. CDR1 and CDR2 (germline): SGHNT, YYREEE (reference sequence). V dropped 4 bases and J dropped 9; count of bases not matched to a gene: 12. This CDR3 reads CASSARTSHLSEQFF. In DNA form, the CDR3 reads TGTGCCAGCAGCGCCCGGACTAGCCACCTCAGTGAGCAGTTCTTC.

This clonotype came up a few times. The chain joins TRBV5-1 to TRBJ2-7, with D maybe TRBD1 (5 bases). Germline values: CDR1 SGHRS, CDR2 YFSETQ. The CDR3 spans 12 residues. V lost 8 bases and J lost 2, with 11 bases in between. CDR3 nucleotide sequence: TGCGCCAGTTCCGACAGAACCTACGAGCAGTACTTC. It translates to CASSDRTYEQYF.

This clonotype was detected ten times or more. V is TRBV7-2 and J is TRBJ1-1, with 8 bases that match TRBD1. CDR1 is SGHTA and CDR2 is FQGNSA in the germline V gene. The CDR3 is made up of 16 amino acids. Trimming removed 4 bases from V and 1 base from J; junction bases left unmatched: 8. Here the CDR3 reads CASSSSPQGGNTEAFF. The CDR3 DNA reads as TGTGCCAGCAGCTCCTCCCCACAGGGGGGGAACACTGAAGCTTTCTTT.

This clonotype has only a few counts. This CDR3 reads CATSRVGQETQYF. The CDR3, as DNA: TGTGCCACCAGCAGAGTTGGGCAAGAGACCCAGTACTTC. The chain employs TRBV15 and TRBJ2-5; D unclear. Trimming shortened V by 1 base and J by 2 bases, and 5 bases separated the two germline ends. Germline loops: CDR1 LNHNV, CDR2 YYDKDF (reference sequence). The CDR3 runs 13 residues.

The CDR3 region has the DNA TGTGCCAGCAGCTACCGGGACAGGGGAACAGATACGCAGTATTTT. This translates into CASSYRDRGTDTQYF. The genes are TRBV11-3 and TRBJ2-3; 10 bases agree with TRBD1. CDR3 size: 15 residues. Germline V gives CDR1 SGHNT, CDR2 YENEEA. V gave up 4 bases and J gave up 3 bases; unmatched junction bases: 4.

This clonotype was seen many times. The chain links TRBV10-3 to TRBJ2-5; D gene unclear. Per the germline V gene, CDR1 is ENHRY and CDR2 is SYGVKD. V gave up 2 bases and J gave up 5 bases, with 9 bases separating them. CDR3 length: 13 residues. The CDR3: CAISEGSPETQYF. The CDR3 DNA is TGTGCCATCAGTGAGGGCAGTCCGGAGACCCAGTACTTC.

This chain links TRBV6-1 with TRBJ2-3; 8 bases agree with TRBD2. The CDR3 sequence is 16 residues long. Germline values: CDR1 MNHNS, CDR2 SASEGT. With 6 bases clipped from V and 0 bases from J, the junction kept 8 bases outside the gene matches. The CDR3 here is CASSARGGGSTDTQYF. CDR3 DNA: TGTGCCAGCAGCGCTCGGGGGGGAGGTAGCACAGATACGCAGTATTTT.

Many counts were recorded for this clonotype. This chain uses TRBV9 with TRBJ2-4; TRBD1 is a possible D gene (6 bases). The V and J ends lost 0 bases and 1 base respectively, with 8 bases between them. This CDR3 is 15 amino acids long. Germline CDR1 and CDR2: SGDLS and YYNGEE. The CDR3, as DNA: TGTGCCAGCAGCGTAGGGGGGCTGGCCAAAAACATTCAGTACTTC. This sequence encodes CASSVGGLAKNIQYF. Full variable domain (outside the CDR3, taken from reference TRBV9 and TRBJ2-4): DSGVTQTPKHLITATGQRVTLRCSPRSGDLSVYWYQQSLDQGLQFLIQYYNGEERAKGNILERFSAQQFPDLHSELNLSSLELGDSALYFCASSVGGLAKNIQYFGAGTRLSVL.

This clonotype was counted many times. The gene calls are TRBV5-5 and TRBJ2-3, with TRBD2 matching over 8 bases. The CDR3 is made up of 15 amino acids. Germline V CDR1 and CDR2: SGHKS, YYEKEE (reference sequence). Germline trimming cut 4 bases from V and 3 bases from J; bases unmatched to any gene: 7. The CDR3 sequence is CASSPRGGRTDTQYF. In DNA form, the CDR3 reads TGTGCCAGCAGCCCCCGGGGGGGGAGGACAGATACGCAGTATTTT.

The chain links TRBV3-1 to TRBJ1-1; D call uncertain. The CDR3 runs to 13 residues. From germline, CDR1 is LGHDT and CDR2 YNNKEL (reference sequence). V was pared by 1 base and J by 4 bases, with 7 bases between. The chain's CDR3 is CASSQAESTEAFF. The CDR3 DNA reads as TGTGCCAGCAGCCAAGCCGAGAGCACTGAAGCTTTCTTT.

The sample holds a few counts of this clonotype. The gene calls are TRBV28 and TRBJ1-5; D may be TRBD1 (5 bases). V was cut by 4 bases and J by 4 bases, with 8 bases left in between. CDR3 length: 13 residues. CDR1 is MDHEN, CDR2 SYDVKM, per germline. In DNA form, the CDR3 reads TGTGCCAGCAGTTGGACATTTAATCAGCCCCAGCATTTT. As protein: CASSWTFNQPQHF.

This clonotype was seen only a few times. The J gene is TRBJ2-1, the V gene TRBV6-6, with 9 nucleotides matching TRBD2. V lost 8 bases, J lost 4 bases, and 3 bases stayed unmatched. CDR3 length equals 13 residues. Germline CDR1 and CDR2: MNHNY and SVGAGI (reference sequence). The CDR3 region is CASASGTYNEQFF. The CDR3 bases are TGTGCCAGCGCTAGCGGGACATACAATGAGCAGTTCTTC.

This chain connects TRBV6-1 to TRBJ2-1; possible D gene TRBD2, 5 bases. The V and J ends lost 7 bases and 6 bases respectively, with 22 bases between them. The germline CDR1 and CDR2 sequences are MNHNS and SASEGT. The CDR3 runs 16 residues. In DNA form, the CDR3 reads TGTGCCAGCACCCACACTCCGGGATCCGTTTCCAATGAGCAGTTCTTC. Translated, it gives CASTHTPGSVSNEQFF.

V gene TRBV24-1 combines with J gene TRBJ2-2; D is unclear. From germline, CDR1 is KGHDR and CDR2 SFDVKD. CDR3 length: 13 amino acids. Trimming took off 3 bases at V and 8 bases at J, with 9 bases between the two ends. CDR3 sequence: CATSDVTVGELFF. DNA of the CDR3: TGTGCCACCAGTGATGTGACCGTGGGGGAGCTGTTTTTT.